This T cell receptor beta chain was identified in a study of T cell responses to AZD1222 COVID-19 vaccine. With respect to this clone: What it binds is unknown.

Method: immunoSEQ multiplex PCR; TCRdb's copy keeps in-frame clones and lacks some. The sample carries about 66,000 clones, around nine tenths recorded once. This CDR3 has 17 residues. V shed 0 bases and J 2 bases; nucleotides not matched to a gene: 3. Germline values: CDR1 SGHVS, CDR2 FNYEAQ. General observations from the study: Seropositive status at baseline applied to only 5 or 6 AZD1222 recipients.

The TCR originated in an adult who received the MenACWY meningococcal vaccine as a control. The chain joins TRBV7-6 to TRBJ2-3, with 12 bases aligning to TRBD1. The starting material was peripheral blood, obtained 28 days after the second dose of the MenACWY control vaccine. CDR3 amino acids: CASSLAGTGGLTDTQYF. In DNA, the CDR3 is TGTGCCAGCAGCTTAGCGGGGACAGGGGGCCTCACAGATACGCAGTATTTT.